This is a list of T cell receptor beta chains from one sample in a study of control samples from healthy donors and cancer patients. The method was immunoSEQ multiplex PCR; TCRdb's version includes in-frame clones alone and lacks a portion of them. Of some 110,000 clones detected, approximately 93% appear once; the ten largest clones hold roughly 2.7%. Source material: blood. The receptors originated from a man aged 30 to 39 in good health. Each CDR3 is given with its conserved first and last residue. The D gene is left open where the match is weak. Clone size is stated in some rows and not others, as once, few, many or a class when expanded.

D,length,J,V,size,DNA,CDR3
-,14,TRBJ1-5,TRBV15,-,TGTGCCACCAACACGGCCTTAGGGGGTCAGCCCCAGCATTTT,CATNTALGGQPQHF
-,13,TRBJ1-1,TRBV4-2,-,TGTGCCAGCAGCCAAGATAGTTACACTGAAGCTTTCTTT,CASSQDSYTEAFF
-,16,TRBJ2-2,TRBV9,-,TGTGCCAGCAGCGCCCCCCCGGGGGTGGGAACCGGGGAGCTGTTTTTT,CASSAPPGVGTGELFF
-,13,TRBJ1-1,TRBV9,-,TGTGCCAGCAGCGGGGGCTTGAACACTGAAGCTTTCTTT,CASSGGLNTEAFF
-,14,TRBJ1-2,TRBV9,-,TGTGCCAGCAGCGTAGCTCTGGGCAGCTATGGCTACACCTTC,CASSVALGSYGYTF
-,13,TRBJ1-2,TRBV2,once,TGTGCCAGCAGTGTATGGGGGGCGCCCGGCTACACCTTC,CASSVWGAPGYTF
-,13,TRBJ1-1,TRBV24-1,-,TGTGCCACCATGGGTAAGGGGAACACTGAAGCTTTCTTT,CATMGKGNTEAFF
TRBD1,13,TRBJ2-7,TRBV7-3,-,TGTGCCAGCAGCGTTGGACAGGCCTACGAGCAGTACTTC,CASSVGQAYEQYF
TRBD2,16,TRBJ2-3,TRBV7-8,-,TGTGCCAGCAGCCCAGGCGGTAGCGGGGGGGGTGCCGGGCAGTATTTT,CASSPGGSGGGAGQYF
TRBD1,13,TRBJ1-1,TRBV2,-,TGTGCCAGCAGCGACAGGGTGAGCACTGAAGCTTTCTTT,CASSDRVSTEAFF
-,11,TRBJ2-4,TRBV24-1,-,TGTGCCACCAGTCTTGGGGACATTCAGTACTTC,CATSLGDIQYF
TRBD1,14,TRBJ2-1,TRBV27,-,TGTGCCAGCAGTCTGACAGGGAATTACAATGAGCAGTTCTTC,CASSLTGNYNEQFF
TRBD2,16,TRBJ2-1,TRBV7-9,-,TGTGCCAGCAGCTTAGCGAGTCTAGCGGGACCGAATGAGCAGTTCTTC,CASSLASLAGPNEQFF
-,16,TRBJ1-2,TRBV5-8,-,TGTGCCAGCAGCTTGATGGGGCGCCCGATTAACTATGGCTACACCTTC,CASSLMGRPINYGYTF
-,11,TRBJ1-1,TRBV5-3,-,TGTGCCAGAAGCCAAACGACTGAAGCTTTCTTT,CARSQTTEAFF